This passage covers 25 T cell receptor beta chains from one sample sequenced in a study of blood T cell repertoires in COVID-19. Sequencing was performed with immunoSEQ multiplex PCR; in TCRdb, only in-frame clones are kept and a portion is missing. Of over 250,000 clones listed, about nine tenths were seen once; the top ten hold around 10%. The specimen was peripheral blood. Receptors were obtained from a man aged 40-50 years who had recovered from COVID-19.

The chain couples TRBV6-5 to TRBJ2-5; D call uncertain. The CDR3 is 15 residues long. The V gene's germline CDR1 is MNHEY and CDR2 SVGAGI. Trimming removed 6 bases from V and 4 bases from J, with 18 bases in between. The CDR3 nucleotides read TGTGCCAGCAGCACGACCCCGGTACGAGGAGAGACCCAGTACTTC. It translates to CASSTTPVRGETQYF.

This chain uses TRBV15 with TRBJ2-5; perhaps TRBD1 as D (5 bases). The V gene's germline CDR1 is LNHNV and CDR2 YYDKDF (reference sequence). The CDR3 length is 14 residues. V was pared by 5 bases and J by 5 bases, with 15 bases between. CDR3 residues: CATSGARQGETQYF. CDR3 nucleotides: TGTGCCACCAGCGGGGCAAGGCAGGGTGAGACCCAGTACTTC.

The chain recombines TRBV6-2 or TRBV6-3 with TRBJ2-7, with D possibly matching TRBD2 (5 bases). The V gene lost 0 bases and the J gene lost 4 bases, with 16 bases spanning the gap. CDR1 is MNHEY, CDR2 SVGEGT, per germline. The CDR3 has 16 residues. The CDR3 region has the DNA TGTGCCAGCAGTTACTCTCTCGCGGGCCGCCTTTACGAGCAGTACTTC. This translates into CASSYSLAGRLYEQYF.

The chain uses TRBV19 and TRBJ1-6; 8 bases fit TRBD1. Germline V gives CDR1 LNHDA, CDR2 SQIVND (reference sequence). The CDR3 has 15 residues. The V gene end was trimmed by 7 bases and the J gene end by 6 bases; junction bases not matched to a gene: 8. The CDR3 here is CASNKPGQVNSPLHF. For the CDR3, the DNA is TGTGCCAGTAATAAACCGGGACAGGTTAATTCACCCCTCCACTTT.

The CDR3 coding sequence is TGTGCCAGCAGTGAAGTTAGGAGTCAGGGGGAAAAACTGTTTTTT. Translated, it gives CASSEVRSQGEKLFF. The chain has TRBV2 and TRBJ1-4, with D perhaps matching TRBD1 (6 bases). Trimming removed 1 base from V and 8 bases from J, with 14 bases in between. The germline gives CDR1 SNHLY, CDR2 FYNNEI. The CDR3 spans 15 residues.

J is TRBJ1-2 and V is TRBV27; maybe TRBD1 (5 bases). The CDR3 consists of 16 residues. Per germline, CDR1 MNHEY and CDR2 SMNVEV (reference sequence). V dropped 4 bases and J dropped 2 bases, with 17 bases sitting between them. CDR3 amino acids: CASSSLALDKNYGYTF. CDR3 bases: TGTGCCAGCAGTTCTCTTGCCTTGGACAAAAACTATGGCTACACCTTC.

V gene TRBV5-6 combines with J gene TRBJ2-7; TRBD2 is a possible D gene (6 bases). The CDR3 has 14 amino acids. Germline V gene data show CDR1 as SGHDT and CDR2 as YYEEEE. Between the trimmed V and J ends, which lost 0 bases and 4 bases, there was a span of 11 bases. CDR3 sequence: CASSLDGGKYEQYF. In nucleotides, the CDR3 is TGTGCCAGCAGCTTGGATGGGGGGAAGTACGAGCAGTACTTC.

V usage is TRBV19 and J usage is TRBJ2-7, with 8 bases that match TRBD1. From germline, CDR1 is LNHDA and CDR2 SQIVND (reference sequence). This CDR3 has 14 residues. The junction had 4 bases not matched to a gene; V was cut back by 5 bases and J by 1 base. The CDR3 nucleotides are TGTGCCAGTAGTCCCCGACAGGGGTCCTACGAGCAGTACTTC. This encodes CASSPRQGSYEQYF.

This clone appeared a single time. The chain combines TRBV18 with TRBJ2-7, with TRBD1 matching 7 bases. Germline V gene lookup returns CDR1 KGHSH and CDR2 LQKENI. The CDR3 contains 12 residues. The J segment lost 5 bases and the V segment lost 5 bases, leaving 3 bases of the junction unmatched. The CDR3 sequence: CASSADRDEQYF. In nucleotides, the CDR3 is TGTGCCAGCTCAGCAGACAGGGACGAGCAGTACTTC.

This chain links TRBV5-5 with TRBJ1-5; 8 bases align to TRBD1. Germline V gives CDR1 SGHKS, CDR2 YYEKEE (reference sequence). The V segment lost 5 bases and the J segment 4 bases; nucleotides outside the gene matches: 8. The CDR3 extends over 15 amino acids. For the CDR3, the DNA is TGTGCCAGCAGTTGGACCCGGGACAGGAATCAGCCCCAGCATTTT. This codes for CASSWTRDRNQPQHF. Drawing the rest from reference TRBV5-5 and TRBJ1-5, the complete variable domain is DAGVTQSPTHLIKTRGQQVTLRCSPISGHKSVSWYQQVLGQGPQFIFQYYEKEERGRGNFPDRFSARQFPNYSSELNVNALLLGDSALYLCASSWTRDRNQPQHFGDGTRLSIL.

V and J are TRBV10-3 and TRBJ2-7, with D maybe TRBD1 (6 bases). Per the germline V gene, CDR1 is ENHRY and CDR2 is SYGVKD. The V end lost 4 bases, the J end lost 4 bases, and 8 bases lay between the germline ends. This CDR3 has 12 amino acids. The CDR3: CAISAGVYEQYF. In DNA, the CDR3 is TGTGCCATCAGTGCAGGGGTGTACGAGCAGTACTTC.

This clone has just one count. In nucleotides, the CDR3 is TGTGCCAGCAGTTACTCGAGTAACTCTGGGGCCAACGTCCTGACTTTC. This sequence encodes CASSYSSNSGANVLTF. V gene TRBV6-5 combines with J gene TRBJ2-6; D not certain. Germline CDR1 and CDR2: MNHEY and SVGAGI. The V gene lost 0 bases and the J gene lost 0 bases, with 6 bases spanning the gap. This CDR3 is built from 16 residues.

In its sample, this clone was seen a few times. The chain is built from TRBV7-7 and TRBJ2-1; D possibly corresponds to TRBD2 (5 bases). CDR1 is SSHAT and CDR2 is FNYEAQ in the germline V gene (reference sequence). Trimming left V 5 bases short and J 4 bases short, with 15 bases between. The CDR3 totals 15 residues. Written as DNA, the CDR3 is TGTGCCAGCAGCCGCACGGGATCCTCTTACAATGAGCAGTTCTTC. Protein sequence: CASSRTGSSYNEQFF.

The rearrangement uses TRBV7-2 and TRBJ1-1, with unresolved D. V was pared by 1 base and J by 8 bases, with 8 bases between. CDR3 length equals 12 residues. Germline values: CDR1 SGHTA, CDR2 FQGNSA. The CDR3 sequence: CASSLGFTEAFF. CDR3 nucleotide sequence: TGTGCCAGCAGCTTAGGGTTCACAGAAGCTTTCTTT.

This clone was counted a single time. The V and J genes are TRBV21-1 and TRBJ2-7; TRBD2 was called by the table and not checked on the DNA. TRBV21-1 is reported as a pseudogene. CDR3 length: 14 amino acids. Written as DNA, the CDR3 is TGTGCCAGCAGCCAGAGAGGCGGGGGTACGGAGCAGTACTTC. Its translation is CASSQRGGGTEQYF.

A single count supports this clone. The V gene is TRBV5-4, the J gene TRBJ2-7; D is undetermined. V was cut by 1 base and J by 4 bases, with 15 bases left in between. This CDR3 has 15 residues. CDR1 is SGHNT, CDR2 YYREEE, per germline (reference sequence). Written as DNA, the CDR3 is TGTGCCAGCAGCTTGAACCGAGACATAAGATACGAGCAGTACTTC. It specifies CASSLNRDIRYEQYF. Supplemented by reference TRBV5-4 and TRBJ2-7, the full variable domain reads ETGVTQSPTHLIKTRGQQVTLRCSSQSGHNTVSWYQQALGQGPQFIFQYYREEENGRGNFPPRFSGLQFPNYSSELNVNALELDDSALYLCASSLNRDIRYEQYFGPGTRLTVT.

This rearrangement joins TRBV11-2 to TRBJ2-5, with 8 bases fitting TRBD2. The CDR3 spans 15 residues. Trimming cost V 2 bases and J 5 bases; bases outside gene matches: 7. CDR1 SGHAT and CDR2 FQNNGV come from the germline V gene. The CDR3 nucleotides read TGTGCCAGCAGCTTACTACGGGGGGGCCTTGAGACCCAGTACTTC. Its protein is CASSLLRGGLETQYF.

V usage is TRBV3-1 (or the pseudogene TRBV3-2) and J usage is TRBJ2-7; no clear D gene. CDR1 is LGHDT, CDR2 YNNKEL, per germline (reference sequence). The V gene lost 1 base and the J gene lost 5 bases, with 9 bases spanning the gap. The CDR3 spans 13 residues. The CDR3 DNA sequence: TGTGCCAGCAGCCAAGTCGCTGGAGACGAGCAGTACTTC. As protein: CASSQVAGDEQYF.

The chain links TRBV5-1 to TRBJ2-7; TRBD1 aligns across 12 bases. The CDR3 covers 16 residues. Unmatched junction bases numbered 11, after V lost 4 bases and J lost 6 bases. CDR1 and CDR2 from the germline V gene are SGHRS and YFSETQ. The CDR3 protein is CASSLVGQGAMGEQYF. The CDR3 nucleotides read TGCGCCAGCAGCCTGGTGGGACAGGGGGCCATGGGCGAGCAGTACTTC. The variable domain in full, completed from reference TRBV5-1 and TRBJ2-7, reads KAGVTQTPRYLIKTRGQQVTLSCSPISGHRSVSWYQQTPGQGLQFLFEYFSETQRNKGNFPGRFSGRQFSNSRSEMNVSTLELGDSALYLCASSLVGQGAMGEQYFGPGTRLTVT.

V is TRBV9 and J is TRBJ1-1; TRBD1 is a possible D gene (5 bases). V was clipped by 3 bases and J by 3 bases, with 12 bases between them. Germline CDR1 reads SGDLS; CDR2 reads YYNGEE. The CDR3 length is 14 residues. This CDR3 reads CASSAGRDHTEAFF. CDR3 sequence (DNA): TGTGCCAGCAGCGCGGGCAGGGATCACACTGAAGCTTTCTTT.

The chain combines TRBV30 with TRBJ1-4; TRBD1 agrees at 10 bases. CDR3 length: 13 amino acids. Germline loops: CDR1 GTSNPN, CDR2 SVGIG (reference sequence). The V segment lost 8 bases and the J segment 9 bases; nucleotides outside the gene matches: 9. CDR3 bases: TGTGCCCAGAGGGGACAGGGGAGGAAAAAACTGTTTTTT. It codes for CAQRGQGRKKLFF.

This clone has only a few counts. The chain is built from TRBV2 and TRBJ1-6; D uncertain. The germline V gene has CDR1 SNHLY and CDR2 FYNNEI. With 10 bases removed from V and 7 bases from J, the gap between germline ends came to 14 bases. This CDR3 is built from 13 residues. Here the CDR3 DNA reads TGTGCCACTCATCTAGAAGGCAATTCACCCCTCCACTTT. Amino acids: CATHLEGNSPLHF.

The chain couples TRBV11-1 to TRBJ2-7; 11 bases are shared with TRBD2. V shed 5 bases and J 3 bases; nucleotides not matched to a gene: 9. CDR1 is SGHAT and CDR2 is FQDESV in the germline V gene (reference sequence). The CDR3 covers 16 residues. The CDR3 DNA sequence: TGTGCCAGCAGCACCCGACGACTAGCGGGGAACTACGAGCAGTACTTC. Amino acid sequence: CASSTRRLAGNYEQYF.

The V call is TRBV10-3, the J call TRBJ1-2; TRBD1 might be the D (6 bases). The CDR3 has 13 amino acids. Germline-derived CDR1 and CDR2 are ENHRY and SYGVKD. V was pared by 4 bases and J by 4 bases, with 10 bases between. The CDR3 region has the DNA TGTGCCATCAGTGTACAGGGCGTCTATGGCTACACCTTC. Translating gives CAISVQGVYGYTF.

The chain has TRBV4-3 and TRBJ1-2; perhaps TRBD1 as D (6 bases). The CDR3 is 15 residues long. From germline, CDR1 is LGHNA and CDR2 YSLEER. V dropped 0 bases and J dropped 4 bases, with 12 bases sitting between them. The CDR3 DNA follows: TGCGCCAGCAGCCAAGACCTTACAGGGTCCTATGGCTACACCTTC. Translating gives CASSQDLTGSYGYTF.